These T cell receptor beta chains were read from a single sample in a study of T-cell memory formation after mild COVID-19. TCRdb reanalysed the 5' RACE reads using MiXCR and keeps one entry per CDR3 protein. Of approximately 260,000 distinct CDR3 sequences in the sample, approximately 15% were seen once. The sequenced sample was PBMCs or a T cell subset sorted from them (not recorded which). The receptor source for this set is a man younger than 35 who had mild COVID-19 (a few samples of this study predate the infection). Cell type and time point are not known. The CDR3 runs from the conserved cysteine through the conserved F or W. Each record gives: D gene, J gene, V gene, clone size, CDR3 protein, CDR3 DNA. D genes are given only for firm matches. Rows may omit the clone size; those that give it use once, few, many or a size class.

>NA|TRBJ1-1|TRBV3-1|few
CASSYSGEAFF
TGTGCCAGCAGCTATTCGGGGGAAGCTTTCTTT
>NA|TRBJ1-5|TRBV21-1|NA
CASSPKQRQGAHSNQPQHF
TGTGCCAGCAGCCCAAAGCAGAGACAGGGGGCTCATAGCAATCAGCCCCAGCATTTT
>NA|TRBJ2-7|TRBV20-1|NA
CSARSQQSLSYEQYF
TGCAGTGCTAGGTCGCAACAGAGCCTCTCCTACGAGCAGTACTTC
>NA|TRBJ2-6|TRBV19|many
CASTISGANVLTF
TGTGCCAGTACCATCTCTGGGGCCAACGTCCTGACTTTC
>NA|TRBJ2-3|TRBV18|few
CASSPPGRSAHTQYF
TGTGCCAGCTCACCACCGGGGCGCTCTGCTCATACGCAGTATTTT
>NA|TRBJ1-3|TRBV9|NA
CASSYLSSTIYF
TGTGCCAGCAGCTACCTTTCAAGCACCATATATTTT
>NA|TRBJ1-5|TRBV11-2|NA
CASSLDYGSNQPQHF
TGTGCCAGCAGCTTAGATTACGGTAGCAATCAGCCCCAGCATTTT
>NA|TRBJ1-1|TRBV6-5|NA
CASRPQGWAEAFF
TGTGCCAGCAGGCCACAGGGTTGGGCTGAAGCTTTCTTT
>NA|TRBJ2-3|TRBV5-1|NA
CASSEGQLSTDTQYF
TGCGCCAGCAGCGAGGGACAATTAAGCACAGATACGCAGTATTTT
>TRBD1|TRBJ2-4|TRBV7-2|many
CASNPGQGQNIQYF
TGTGCCAGCAATCCGGGACAGGGACAAAACATTCAGTACTTC
>NA|TRBJ2-1|TRBV12-3/TRBV12-4|NA
CASRATDSYNEQFF
TGTGCCAGCAGAGCGACAGACTCCTACAATGAGCAGTTCTTC
>TRBD2|TRBJ2-5|TRBV25-1|few
CASRISGGAGETQYF
TGTGCCAGCAGGATTAGCGGGGGGGCCGGTGAGACCCAGTACTTC
>NA|TRBJ2-3|TRBV7-2|many
CASSYKGFADTQYF
TGTGCCAGCAGCTACAAGGGTTTTGCAGATACGCAGTATTTT
>TRBD1|TRBJ1-6|TRBV4-2|NA
CASSQDEQGTGNSPLHF
TGTGCCAGCAGCCAAGATGAGCAGGGGACAGGGAACTCACCCCTCCACTTT
>NA|TRBJ1-5|TRBV13|NA
CASSFRGYNQPQHF
TGTGCCAGCAGCTTTAGGGGGTACAATCAGCCCCAGCATTTT
>NA|TRBJ1-3|TRBV6-5|NA
CASSYSISAGGNTIYF
TGTGCCAGCAGTTACTCGATATCTGCAGGGGGAAACACCATATATTTT
>NA|TRBJ2-3|TRBV9|NA
CASSVEGVTDTQYF
TGTGCCAGCAGCGTGGAAGGGGTTACAGATACGCAGTATTTT
>TRBD1|TRBJ1-6|TRBV4-2|NA
CASSPRGTGRQSLHF
TGTGCCAGCAGCCCCCGGGGGACAGGGAGGCAATCCCTCCACTTT
>NA|TRBJ2-1|TRBV19|NA
CASSISPGRVNEQFF
TGTGCCAGTAGTATATCCCCAGGAAGAGTCAATGAGCAGTTCTTC
>NA|TRBJ2-3|TRBV20-1|NA
CSARDQGPTDTQYF
TGCAGTGCTAGAGATCAGGGCCCCACAGATACGCAGTATTTT
>TRBD2|TRBJ2-1|TRBV7-2|NA
CASSFAYSGGANEQFF
TGTGCCAGCAGCTTCGCCTATAGCGGGGGGGCGAATGAGCAGTTCTTC
>NA|TRBJ2-1|TRBV9|NA
CASSPVRGTQYNEQFF
TGTGCCAGCAGCCCCGTCCGGGGTACCCAATACAATGAGCAGTTCTTC
>NA|TRBJ1-1|TRBV4-1|few
CASSHDRGRTNTEAFF
TGCGCCAGCAGCCACGACCGGGGGCGGACCAACACTGAAGCTTTCTTT
>TRBD1|TRBJ2-3|TRBV29-1|few
CSVGGQGAYGTQYF
TGCAGCGTTGGAGGACAGGGGGCGTACGGTACGCAGTATTTT
>TRBD2|TRBJ2-4|TRBV19|NA
CASSLAGGHGNIQYF
TGTGCCAGTAGCCTAGCGGGGGGGCATGGAAACATTCAGTACTTC
>TRBD2|TRBJ2-2|TRBV24-1|once
CATSDWNGGAGELFF
TGTGCCACCAGTGATTGGAATGGGGGGGCCGGGGAGCTGTTTTTT
>NA|TRBJ2-1|TRBV4-3|few
CASSQGEDNEQFF
TGCGCCAGCAGCCAGGGAGAGGACAATGAGCAGTTCTTC
>NA|TRBJ2-1|TRBV12-3/TRBV12-4|few
CASSATSGRSFPAYNEQFF
TGTGCCAGCAGTGCCACTTCGGGCAGGAGCTTCCCGGCCTACAATGAGCAGTTCTTC
>TRBD1|TRBJ2-1|TRBV20-1|NA
CSALRRDRGYNEQFF
TGCAGTGCCCTACGTCGGGACAGGGGCTACAATGAGCAGTTCTTC
>NA|TRBJ1-1|TRBV12-3/TRBV12-4|many
CASSGGTEAFF
TGTGCCAGCTCGGGCGGCACTGAAGCTTTCTTT
>NA|TRBJ1-1|TRBV7-2|few
CASSPRPGEGTEAFF
TGTGCCAGCAGCCCCCGGCCAGGGGAGGGCACTGAAGCTTTCTTT
>NA|TRBJ2-5|TRBV6-2/TRBV6-3|many
CASSYDLQETQYF
TGTGCCAGCAGTTACGATCTCCAAGAGACCCAGTACTTC
>NA|TRBJ1-5|TRBV27|NA
CASSLSKRDGGGNQPQHF
TGTGCCAGCAGTTTATCGAAGAGGGACGGAGGGGGCAATCAGCCCCAGCATTTT
>TRBD1|TRBJ1-1|TRBV7-8|many
CASSLKRDRGRTEAFF
TGTGCCAGCAGCTTAAAGAGGGACAGGGGACGCACTGAAGCTTTCTTT
>TRBD2|TRBJ2-5|TRBV11-2|NA
CASSLGGLAGSQETQYF
TGTGCCAGCAGCTTGGGGGGACTAGCGGGGTCCCAAGAGACCCAGTACTTC
>TRBD2|TRBJ2-3|TRBV7-2|few
CASSSEREDTQYF
TGTGCCAGCAGCTCCGAGCGGGAGGATACGCAGTATTTT
>NA|TRBJ2-2|TRBV4-3|NA
CASSQEVWTGINTGELFF
TGCGCCAGCAGCCAAGAAGTCTGGACGGGGATAAACACCGGGGAGCTGTTTTTT
>TRBD2|TRBJ2-3|TRBV6-4|once
CASSDSASGGADTQYF
TGTGCCAGCAGTGACTCGGCTAGCGGGGGAGCAGATACGCAGTATTTT
>TRBD1|TRBJ2-1|TRBV28|few
CASSSWTGGDEQFF
TGTGCCAGCAGTTCGTGGACAGGGGGGGATGAGCAGTTCTTC
>NA|TRBJ1-5|TRBV27|few
CASSLKFYQPQHF
TGTGCCAGCAGTTTAAAGTTCTATCAGCCCCAGCATTTT
>NA|TRBJ2-3|TRBV3-1|many
CASSPPPTRGTDTQYF
TGTGCCAGCAGCCCCCCCCCTACCAGGGGCACAGATACGCAGTATTTT
>NA|TRBJ1-5|TRBV11-2|NA
CASSFCGGMGNQPQHF
TGTGCCAGCAGCTTCTGTGGGGGGATGGGCAATCAGCCCCAGCATTTT
>NA|TRBJ1-1|TRBV29-1|NA
CSVAHWRGGNTEAFF
TGCAGCGTTGCCCACTGGCGGGGAGGGAACACTGAAGCTTTCTTT
>TRBD2|TRBJ2-1|TRBV5-1|NA
CASSRGLAGLNEQFF
TGCGCCAGCAGCCGGGGACTAGCGGGGCTCAATGAGCAGTTCTTC
>NA|TRBJ1-1|TRBV7-3|NA
CASSLGPTSTEAFF
TGTGCCAGCAGCTTAGGACCCACGAGCACTGAAGCTTTCTTT
>NA|TRBJ1-4|TRBV7-2|few
CASSSRRGAYNEKLFF
TGTGCCAGCAGCTCGAGAAGGGGGGCTTATAATGAAAAACTGTTTTTT